This T cell receptor (beta chain) comes out of a study of T cells after yellow fever vaccination (dated by TCRdb to between 2018 and 2020). With respect to the entire study: The SMART-Seq v4 Ultra Low Input RNA kit was used to prepare libraries from fractions with low cell numbers. To track T-cell clones before and after primary and booster YFV17D yellow fever vaccination, bulk TCR alpha and beta repertoires were sequenced longitudinally. Two healthy male donors, one aged 18 to 29 and one aged 30 to 39 years, were included in the cohort. Blood samples were taken at several timepoints before and after primary and secondary immunization, and bulk PBMC replicates and cell subsets were isolated. On the study overall, not on this receptor specifically: Because only two donors were included in the study, the extent to which the findings can be generalized is limited. Computational filtering was needed because FACS-sorted repertoires could contain abundant contaminating clonotypes from the bulk population. Most clones expanded after primary vaccination were re-detected after the booster (almost 97% of CD4 and around nine tenths of CD8), suggesting broad memory maintenance. A small fraction of clonotypes showed up in both the CD4 and CD8 compartments, probably as a result of convergent recombination. The secondary T-cell response was weaker than the primary response but faster, peaking on day 5 instead of day 15.

This clonotype was recorded a few times. The antigen it recognizes is unknown. Per-base qualities were not stored, and no clone one base away is much larger. Via the germline V gene, CDR1 is SGHDT and CDR2 YYEEEE. From cysteine to phenylalanine, the CDR3 is 12 amino acids long. The CDR3 DNA has 36 bases and is translated from base 1. The junction shows trimming of 3 bases on V and 10 bases on J, and the gene matches do not reach 4 bases of it. In light of the paper, this sample's treatment or condition label describes: live attenuated yellow fever vaccine strain. PBMCs were isolated from peripheral blood using a standard Ficoll-Paque protocol. Dynabeads CD4 and CD8 positive selection kits were used to isolate CD4 and CD8 T-cell fractions. TriZol was used to extract RNA from bulk PBMCs, CD4 and CD8 fractions, and dextramer-positive and dextramer-negative fractions. The run used an Illumina NovaSeq 6000. Synthesis of TCR cDNA relied on 5'RACE template switching, a step that introduced a universal primer site along with unique molecular identifiers. cDNA synthesis was primed from both the TCR alpha and TCR beta constant segments. Libraries were amplified in two PCR steps, with sample barcodes and sequencing adapters added in the second step. Sequencing of libraries was done on Illumina HiSeq 2500 (2x100 bp) or NovaSeq (2x150 bp). In the authors' own workflow: MIGEC handled demultiplexing of reads and collapsing into UMI consensus sequences, while MiXCR performed V(D)J alignment. Clonotypes responding to the vaccine were identified with edgeR on replicate PBMC samples, with the criteria of FDR below 0.01 and a log2 fold change above 5 up to day 15. Each bulk clonotype was labeled CD4 or CD8 based on which sequenced repertoire, CD4 or CD8, contained the clonotype at higher abundance. The raw public reads went through TCRdb reprocessing: fastp at Q25, MiXCR clone calling, in-frame beta chains kept. Identical CDR3 protein sequences are pooled into one entry, listed with their most common genes and DNA. TCRdb's processing, not the authors' own work, is the source of the V and J calls. The sample table holds more than 95,000 distinct CDR3 sequences, of which 8% to 10% were seen once. The top ten hold less than 40% of the sample.

Here the sequenced sample was CD8+ T cells sorted from PBMCs, taken on the day of the yellow fever booster vaccination. This TCR was sampled from a man younger than 35 who received the YFV17D yellow fever vaccine. Recombination connected TRBV5-6 to TRBJ2-1, with 7 bases aligning to TRBD1. The nucleotide sequence is TGTGCCAGCAGCTATGGGACAGACGAGCAGTTCTTC. Its translation reads: CASSYGTDEQFF.